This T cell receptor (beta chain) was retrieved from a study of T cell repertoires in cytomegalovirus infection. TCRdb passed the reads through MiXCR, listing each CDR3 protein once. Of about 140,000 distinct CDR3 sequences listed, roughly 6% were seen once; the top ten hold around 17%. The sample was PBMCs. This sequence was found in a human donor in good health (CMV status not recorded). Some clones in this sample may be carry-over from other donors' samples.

CDR3 nucleotide sequence: TGTGCCAGCAGCCGCCGGTGGGCTAGCGGTAAAGAGACCCAGTACTTC. It yields the protein CASSRRWASGKETQYF. The chain couples TRBV3-1 to TRBJ2-5, with 7 bases identical to TRBD2. The junction had 11 bases not matched to a gene; V was cut back by 4 bases and J by 3 bases. The CDR3 is made up of 16 amino acids. Germline CDR1 reads LGHDT; CDR2 reads YNNKEL (reference sequence).